These 20 T cell receptor beta chains were sequenced from one sample in a study of tumor-infiltrating lymphocytes in primary liver carcinoma (dated by TCRdb to 2017 to 2019). TCRdb names Illumina HiSeq 2500 as the instrument used. Starting from 450 to 500 ng total RNA, TCRbeta-specific cDNA was produced by reverse transcription with a constant-region primer and ProtoScript II reverse transcriptase. The TCRbeta libraries were prepared through three rounds of nested multiplex PCR following a slightly modified ARM-PCR procedure. Multiplex TRBV1-TRBV30 forward primers and a Cbeta reverse primer were used in the first two PCR rounds, each of which was run for approximately 9 cycles. Through fastp at Q25 and MiXCR, TCRdb rebuilt clones from the public reads, retaining in-frame beta chains. Each CDR3 protein appears once, grouped with its most common genes and DNA. The table for this sample lists over 250,000 distinct CDR3 sequences; approximately 58% of them were counted only once. The top ten constitute approximately 15% of the sample.

RNA from unsorted whole blood was extracted with TRIzol reagent, and germline DNA was obtained with the DNeasy Blood & Tissue kit. Material for sequencing was peripheral blood. The receptors derive from a woman aged 25 to 39 with primary liver carcinoma and hepatitis B virus infection.

Ten or more counts support this clonotype. V is TRBV5-4 and J is TRBJ2-2; TRBD2 aligns across 8 bases. CDR1 and CDR2 (germline): SGHNT, YYREEE (reference sequence). CDR3 size: 14 residues. The ends lost 5 bases at V and 4 bases at J; junction bases unmatched: 4. The CDR3 DNA reads as TGTGCCAGCAGATTCGGGACTAGCACCGGGGAGCTGTTTTTT. This sequence encodes CASRFGTSTGELFF. The entire variable domain, with the rest obtained from reference TRBV5-4 and TRBJ2-2, is as follows: ETGVTQSPTHLIKTRGQQVTLRCSSQSGHNTVSWYQQALGQGPQFIFQYYREEENGRGNFPPRFSGLQFPNYSSELNVNALELDDSALYLCASRFGTSTGELFFGEGSRLTVL.

As to this clonotype: A much larger clone lies a single base off, so this may be a read error. J is TRBJ2-7 and V is TRBV4-2, with D possibly being TRBD2 (6 bases). Germline-derived CDR1 and CDR2 are LGHNA and YNFKEQ. The CDR3 contains 13 residues. The CDR3 DNA sequence: TGTGCCGGCAGCCAAGGACGCGGGGACGAGCAGTACTTC. Translating gives CAGSQGRGDEQYF.

A word on this clonotype: The junction differs from germline at one of its ends, possibly a read error. The chain links TRBV12-3 or TRBV12-4 to TRBJ2-2, with D maybe TRBD2 (7 bases). CDR3 size: 15 residues. DNA of the CDR3: TGTGCCAACAGTTTATCCAGGGGAGGGACCGGGGAGCTGTTTTTT. Translating gives CANSLSRGGTGELFF.

Points on this clonotype: At one of its ends the junction is not consistent with the germline gene, which may arise from a read error. The chain links TRBV12-3 or TRBV12-4 to TRBJ1-3, with D uncertain. There are 13 residues in the CDR3. CDR3 loop: CASCFPSGKTIYF. Written as DNA, the CDR3 is TGTGCCAGCTGTTTTCCCTCTGGAAAGACCATATATTTT.

As for this clonotype: The final CDR3 position lacks the conserved phenylalanine or tryptophan, pointing to a likely read error. This chain connects TRBV10-3 to TRBJ2-3; TRBD1 is a possible D gene (6 bases). This CDR3 spans 17 amino acids. Germline loops: CDR1 ENHRY, CDR2 SYGVKD. The CDR3 region is CAISETSIGGLTDMQYL. The CDR3 DNA reads TGTGCCATCAGTGAAACCTCGATAGGGGGTTTAACAGATATGCAGTATCTT.

On this clonotype: Its ends do not fully match the called genes, so a read error is possible. The chain joins TRBV12-3 or TRBV12-4 to TRBJ2-7; D unresolved. The CDR3 sequence is 13 residues long. The CDR3 DNA reads as TGTGCCAGCACTCTACACGGTAACGACGAACAGTACTTC. Its protein product is CASTLHGNDEQYF.

This clonotype was picked up a small number of times. A much larger clone differs by one base, so this may be a read error. The chain couples TRBV11-3 to TRBJ2-7; D perhaps matches TRBD2 (6 bases). The germline V and J ends were trimmed by 5 bases and 5 bases, with 13 bases remaining between them. Per germline, CDR1 SGHNT and CDR2 YENEEA. The CDR3 extends over 13 amino acids. The CDR3 protein is CASSPSGRDEQYF. The DNA of the CDR3 is TGTGCCAGCAGCCCCTCCGGGAGAGACGAGCAGTACTTC. The whole variable domain, remainder taken from reference TRBV11-3 and TRBJ2-7, is EAGVVQSPRYKIIEKKQPVAFWCNPISGHNTLYWYLQNLGQGPELLIRYENEEAVDDSQLPKDRFSAERLKGVDSTLKIQPAELGDSAVYLCASSPSGRDEQYFGPGTRLTVT.

On this clonotype itself: Here the CDR3 omits its conserved ending phenylalanine or tryptophan, so a read error is the likely source. The CDR3 here is CSVDRGTLGYTI. The CDR3 DNA sequence: TGTAGCGTGGACAGGGGTACTTTAGGCTACACCATC. The chain is built from TRBV29-1 and TRBJ1-2; 9 positions match TRBD1. The CDR3 is made up of 12 amino acids. Germline values: CDR1 SQVTM, CDR2 ANQGSEA.

In the case of this clonotype: The junction departs from germline at one end; a sequencing error may be responsible. The rearrangement joins TRBV4-2 to TRBJ2-1; D possibly corresponds to TRBD2 (6 bases). Germline CDR1 and CDR2: LGHNA and YNFKEQ. This CDR3 has 16 amino acids. CDR3 nucleotide sequence: TGTGCAAGCAGCCAAGCGTACGGGAGCTCCTACAATGAGCATTTCTTC. Translation gives CASSQAYGSSYNEHFF.

This clonotype was recorded many times. The rearrangement links TRBV29-1 to TRBJ2-4; 8 positions agree with TRBD1. CDR3 length: 16 amino acids. V lost 1 base and J lost 7; bases outside the gene matches: 12. Germline CDR1 reads SQVTM; CDR2 reads ANQGSEA. CDR3 bases: TGCAGCGTTGAAGGCGGGTTGGGACAGGAGTCTAACATTCAGTACTTC. It is translated as CSVEGGLGQESNIQYF.

The rearrangement joins TRBV28 to TRBJ1-2, with D possibly TRBD1 on 6 matching bases. Germline V gene lookup returns CDR1 MDHEN and CDR2 SYDVKM. V dropped 4 bases and J dropped 2 bases, with 11 bases sitting between them. The CDR3 is 14 residues long. This CDR3 is CASSYGQRNYGYTF. The CDR3 DNA is TGTGCCAGCAGTTATGGACAGAGGAACTATGGCTACACCTTC.

Points on this clonotype: A read error may explain this, as a much larger clone is one base away. The rearrangement uses TRBV6-1 and TRBJ1-5, with D possibly matching TRBD1 (6 bases). Germline V gene data show CDR1 as MNHNS and CDR2 as SASEGT. This CDR3 is built from 15 residues. V lost 9 bases to trimming and J lost 2 bases, with 17 bases between them. CDR3 nucleotide sequence: TGTGCCAGTTCGACTGCGGGGGCATGCAATCAGCCCCAGCATTTT. The encoded protein is CASSTAGACNQPQHF.

The rearrangement links TRBV4-3 to TRBJ2-7, with 11 bases matching TRBD2. The V gene end was trimmed by 4 bases and the J gene end by 0 bases; junction bases not matched to a gene: 8. Germline CDR1 LGHNA, CDR2 YSLEER. This CDR3 is 17 amino acids long. DNA of the CDR3: TGCGCCAGCAGCCGGGCACTAGCGGGAGCGGGCTCCTACGAGCAGTACTTC. It specifies CASSRALAGAGSYEQYF.

This rearrangement joins TRBV28 to TRBJ1-5, with D tentatively TRBD1 (5 bases). Looked up from germline, CDR1 is MDHEN and CDR2 is SYDVKM. This CDR3 contains 13 residues. V dropped 8 bases and J dropped 5 bases, with 13 bases sitting between them. The CDR3 DNA reads as TGTGCCAGCGATAGGGCAGGGCATCAGCCCCAGCATTTT. Translation: CASDRAGHQPQHF.

Points on this clonotype: A read error may explain this, as a much larger clone is one base away. CDR3 loop: CASSPRSVGFPLHF. DNA of the CDR3: TGTGCCAGCAGCCCGAGAAGCGTGGGTTTCCCCCTCCACTTT. The chain recombines TRBV5-6 with TRBJ1-6, with D hard to call. V was clipped by 4 bases and J by 13 bases, with 18 bases between them. The CDR3 is made up of 14 amino acids. The V gene's germline CDR1 is SGHDT and CDR2 YYEEEE.

There are a few counts of this clonotype. The genes are TRBV12-3 or TRBV12-4 and TRBJ1-1, with no clear D. V lost 5 bases and J lost 1, with 14 bases in between. This CDR3 has 15 residues. In DNA, the CDR3 is TGTGCCAGCAGTCATCCTCTAGGGCAGAACACTGAAGCTTTCTTT. It encodes CASSHPLGQNTEAFF.

The CDR3 nucleotides read TGTGCCACCTCGACAGGGCTTGGTGGGGCCAACGTCCTGACTTTC. This sequence encodes CATSTGLGGANVLTF. The chain couples TRBV24-1 to TRBJ2-6; 7 bases line up with TRBD1. Germline CDR1 is KGHDR and CDR2 is SFDVKD. The CDR3 is 15 residues long. V lost 9 bases and J lost 3; bases outside the gene matches: 7.

Comments on this clonotype: At one end the junction does not follow the germline gene, possibly because of a read error. The V gene is TRBV29-1, the J gene TRBJ2-3; D is uncertain. Germline V gene sequence: CDR1 SQVTM, CDR2 ANQGSEA. The CDR3 has 14 amino acids. The CDR3 nucleotides read TGCAGCACCAGTGGTGGGGAATTTACAGATACGCAATGTTTT. This encodes CSTSGGEFTDTQCF.

Ten or more counts support this clonotype. CDR3 DNA: TGTGCCAGCAGCCCGAACCGGGGGACCAACGTCCTGACTTTC. Translation: CASSPNRGTNVLTF. J is TRBJ2-6 and V is TRBV12-3 or TRBV12-4, with D possibly TRBD2 on 6 matching bases. The germline V and J ends were trimmed by 6 bases and 8 bases, with 14 bases remaining between them. There are 14 residues in the CDR3.

About this clonotype: Sequence at one end of the junction differs from germline and may be a read error. The rearrangement joins TRBV11-2 to TRBJ2-1, with 8 bases matching TRBD1. CDR1 SGHAT and CDR2 FQNNGV come from the germline V gene. The CDR3 runs 17 residues. DNA for the CDR3: TGTGTCAGCAGCTTAGTATTCCGGGCAGGGGGCCGGAATGAGCAGTTCTTC. Its protein is CVSSLVFRAGGRNEQFF.